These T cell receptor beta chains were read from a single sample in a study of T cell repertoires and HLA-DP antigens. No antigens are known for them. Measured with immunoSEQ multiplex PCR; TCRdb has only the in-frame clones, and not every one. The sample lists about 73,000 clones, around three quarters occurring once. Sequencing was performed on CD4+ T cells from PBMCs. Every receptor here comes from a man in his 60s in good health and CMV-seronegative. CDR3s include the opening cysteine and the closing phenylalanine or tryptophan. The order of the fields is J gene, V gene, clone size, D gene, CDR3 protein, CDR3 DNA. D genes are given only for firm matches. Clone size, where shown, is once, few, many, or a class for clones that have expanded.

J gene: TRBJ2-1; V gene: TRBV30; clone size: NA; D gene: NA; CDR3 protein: CAWSYGSYNEQFF; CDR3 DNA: TGTGCCTGGAGTTACGGTAGCTACAATGAGCAGTTCTTC
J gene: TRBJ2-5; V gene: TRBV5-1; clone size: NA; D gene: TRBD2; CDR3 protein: CASSLGLAGGGETQYF; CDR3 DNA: TGCGCCAGCAGCTTGGGACTAGCGGGAGGAGGAGAGACCCAGTACTTC
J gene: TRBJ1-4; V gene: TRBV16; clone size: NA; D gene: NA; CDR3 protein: CASSQWGRGTSNREKLFF; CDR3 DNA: TGTGCCAGCAGCCAATGGGGCAGGGGCACCTCTAACCGTGAAAAACTGTTTTTT
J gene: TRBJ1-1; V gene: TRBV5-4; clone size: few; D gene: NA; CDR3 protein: CASSLELNTEAFF; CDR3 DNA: TGTGCCAGCAGCTTGGAATTGAACACTGAAGCTTTCTTT
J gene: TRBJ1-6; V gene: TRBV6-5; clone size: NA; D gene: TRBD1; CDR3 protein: CASSYSGQFDSPLHF; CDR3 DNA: TGTGCCAGCAGTTACTCGGGACAGTTTGATTCACCCCTCCACTTT
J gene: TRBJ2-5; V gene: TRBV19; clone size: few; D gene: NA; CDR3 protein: CASRRAGTLQETQYF; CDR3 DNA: TGTGCCAGTAGACGAGCAGGGACACTGCAAGAGACCCAGTACTTC
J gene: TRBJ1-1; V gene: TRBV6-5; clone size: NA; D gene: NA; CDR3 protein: CASSHGLGRMAFF; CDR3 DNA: TGTGCCAGCAGTCACGGTCTGGGGCGTATGGCTTTCTTT
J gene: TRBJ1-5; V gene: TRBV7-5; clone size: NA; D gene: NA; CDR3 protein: CASLRPQPQHF; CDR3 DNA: TGTGCCAGCCTCCGGCCGCAGCCCCAGCATTTT
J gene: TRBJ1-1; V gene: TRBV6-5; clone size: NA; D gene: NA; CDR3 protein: CASRTRGINEAFF; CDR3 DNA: TGTGCCAGCAGGACGCGGGGTATTAATGAAGCTTTCTTT
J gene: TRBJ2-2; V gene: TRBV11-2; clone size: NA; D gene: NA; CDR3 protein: CASSPGGIDTGELFF; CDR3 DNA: TGTGCCAGCAGCCCTGGGGGGATCGACACCGGGGAGCTGTTTTTT
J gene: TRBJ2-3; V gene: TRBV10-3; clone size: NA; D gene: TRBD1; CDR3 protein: CAIRTGKGTDTQYF; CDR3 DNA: TGTGCCATCCGGACAGGAAAGGGCACAGATACGCAGTATTTT
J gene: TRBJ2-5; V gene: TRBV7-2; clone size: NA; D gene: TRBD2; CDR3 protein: CASSLPSGQETQYF; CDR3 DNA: TGTGCCAGCAGTCTTCCTAGCGGCCAAGAGACCCAGTACTTC
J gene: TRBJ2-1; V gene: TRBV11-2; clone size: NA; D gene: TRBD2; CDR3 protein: CASSSLKRESSYNEQFF; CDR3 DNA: TGTGCCAGCAGCTCCCTCAAGCGGGAAAGCTCCTACAATGAGCAGTTCTTC
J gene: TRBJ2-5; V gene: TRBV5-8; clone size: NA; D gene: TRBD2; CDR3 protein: CASSRDGTSGETQYF; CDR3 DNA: TGTGCCAGCAGCCGGGACGGGACTAGCGGGGAGACCCAGTACTTC
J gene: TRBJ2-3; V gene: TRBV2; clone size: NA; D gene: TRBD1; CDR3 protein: CASRAGQGEGDTQYF; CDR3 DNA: TGTGCCAGCAGAGCGGGACAGGGGGAGGGAGATACGCAGTATTTT
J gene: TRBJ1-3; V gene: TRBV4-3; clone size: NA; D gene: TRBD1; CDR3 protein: CASSQDVGQGRNTIYF; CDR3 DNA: TGCGCCAGCAGCCAAGATGTTGGACAGGGGCGAAACACCATATATTTT
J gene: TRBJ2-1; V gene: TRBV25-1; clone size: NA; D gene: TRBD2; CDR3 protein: CASSEWGGRNNEQFF; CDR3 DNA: TGTGCCAGCAGTGAATGGGGCGGGAGAAACAATGAGCAGTTCTTC
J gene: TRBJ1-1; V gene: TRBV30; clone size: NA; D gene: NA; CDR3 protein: CAWSRPGRVNTEAFF; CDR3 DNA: TGTGCCTGGAGCCGACCCGGCAGGGTGAACACTGAAGCTTTCTTT
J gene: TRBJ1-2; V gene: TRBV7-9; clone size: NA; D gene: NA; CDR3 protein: CASSLSAGSGGYTF; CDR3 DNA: TGTGCCAGCAGCTTATCGGCGGGATCTGGTGGCTACACCTTC
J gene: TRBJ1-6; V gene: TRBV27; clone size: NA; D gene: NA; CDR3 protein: CASSLGVSYNSPLHF; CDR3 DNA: TGTGCCAGCAGTTTAGGGGTATCCTATAATTCACCCCTCCACTTT
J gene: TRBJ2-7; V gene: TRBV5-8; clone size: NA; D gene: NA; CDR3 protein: CASRRHDLEQYF; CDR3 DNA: TGTGCCAGCAGGCGTCATGACTTGGAGCAGTACTTC
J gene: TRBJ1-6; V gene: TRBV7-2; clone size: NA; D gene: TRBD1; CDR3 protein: CASSSTGGRSPLHF; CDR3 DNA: TGTGCCAGCAGTTCAACAGGGGGCAGATCACCCCTCCACTTT
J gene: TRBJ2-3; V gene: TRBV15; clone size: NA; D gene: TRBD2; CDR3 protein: CAKRAGDEDTQYF; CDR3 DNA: TGTGCCAAGAGAGCGGGAGATGAGGATACGCAGTATTTT
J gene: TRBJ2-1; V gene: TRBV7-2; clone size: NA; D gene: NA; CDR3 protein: CASSLAGVNYNEQFF; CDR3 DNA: TGTGCCAGCAGCTTAGCCGGGGTCAACTACAATGAGCAGTTCTTC
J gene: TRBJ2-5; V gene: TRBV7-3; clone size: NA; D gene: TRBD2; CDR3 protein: CASSPGRDETQYF; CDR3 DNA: TGTGCCAGCAGCCCCGGGAGGGACGAGACCCAGTACTTC
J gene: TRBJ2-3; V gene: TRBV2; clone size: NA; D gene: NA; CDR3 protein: CASRGLSPGTDTQYF; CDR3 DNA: TGTGCCAGCAGAGGACTTTCCCCGGGCACAGATACGCAGTATTTT
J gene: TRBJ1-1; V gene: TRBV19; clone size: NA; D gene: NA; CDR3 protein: CASSKAGVEAAFF; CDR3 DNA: TGTGCCAGTAGTAAAGCAGGGGTAGAGGCGGCTTTCTTT
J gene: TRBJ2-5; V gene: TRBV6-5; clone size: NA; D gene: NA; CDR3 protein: CASWAAGSQETQYF; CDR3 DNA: TGTGCCTCCTGGGCGGCGGGTTCCCAAGAGACCCAGTACTTC
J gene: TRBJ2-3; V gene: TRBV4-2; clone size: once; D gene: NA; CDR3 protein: CASSQDRVAASSTDTQYF; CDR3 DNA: TGTGCCAGCAGCCAAGATCGGGTAGCGGCATCCAGCACAGATACGCAGTATTTT
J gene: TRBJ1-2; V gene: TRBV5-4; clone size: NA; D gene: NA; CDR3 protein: CASTVSGPGLYGYTF; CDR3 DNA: TGTGCCAGCACCGTATCTGGTCCGGGTCTTTATGGCTACACCTTC
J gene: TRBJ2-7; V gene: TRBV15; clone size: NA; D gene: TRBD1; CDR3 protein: CATSHETGLHEQYF; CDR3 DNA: TGTGCCACCAGTCATGAGACAGGGCTCCACGAGCAGTACTTC
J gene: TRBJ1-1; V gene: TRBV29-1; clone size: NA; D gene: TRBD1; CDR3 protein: CSVEAGGGKTEAFF; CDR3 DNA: TGCAGCGTTGAGGCAGGGGGCGGTAAGACTGAAGCTTTCTTT
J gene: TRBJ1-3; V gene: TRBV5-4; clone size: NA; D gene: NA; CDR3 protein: CASSLREGGRNTIYF; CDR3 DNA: TGTGCCAGCAGCTTGAGGGAGGGAGGGAGAAACACCATATATTTT
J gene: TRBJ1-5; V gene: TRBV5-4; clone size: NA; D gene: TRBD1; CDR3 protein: CASSSPTGNQPQHF; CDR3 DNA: TGTGCCAGCAGCTCCCCGACAGGGAATCAGCCCCAGCATTTT
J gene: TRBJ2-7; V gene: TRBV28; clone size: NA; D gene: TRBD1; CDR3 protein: CASSLEGAIYEQYF; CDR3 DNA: TGTGCCAGCAGTTTAGAGGGGGCGATCTACGAGCAGTACTTC
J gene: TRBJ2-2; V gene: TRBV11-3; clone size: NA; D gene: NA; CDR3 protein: CASSFQGGGELFF; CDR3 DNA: TGTGCCAGCAGCTTCCAGGGTGGTGGGGAGCTGTTTTTT
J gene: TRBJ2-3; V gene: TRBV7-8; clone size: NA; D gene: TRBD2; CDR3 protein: CASSFPGGLGTQYF; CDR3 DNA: TGTGCCAGCAGCTTTCCGGGGGGACTAGGTACGCAGTATTTT
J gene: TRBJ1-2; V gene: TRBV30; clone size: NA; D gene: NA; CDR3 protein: CAWKLGQAYGYTF; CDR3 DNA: TGTGCCTGGAAGTTAGGCCAGGCCTATGGCTACACCTTC
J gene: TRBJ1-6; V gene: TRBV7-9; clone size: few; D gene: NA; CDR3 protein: CASSFSRDSPLHF; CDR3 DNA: TGTGCCAGCAGCTTTAGCAGGGACTCACCCCTCCACTTT
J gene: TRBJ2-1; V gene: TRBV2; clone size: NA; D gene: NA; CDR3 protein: CASRRDGPYNEQFF; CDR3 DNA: TGTGCCAGCAGACGGGACGGTCCCTACAATGAGCAGTTCTTC
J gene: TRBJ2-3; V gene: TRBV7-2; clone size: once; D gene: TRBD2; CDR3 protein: CASSVRSGGPSDTQYF; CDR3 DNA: TGTGCCAGCAGCGTGCGGTCGGGGGGGCCCTCAGATACGCAGTATTTT
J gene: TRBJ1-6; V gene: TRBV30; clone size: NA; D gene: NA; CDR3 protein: CAWWGGTGSPLHF; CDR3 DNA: TGTGCCTGGTGGGGGGGGACGGGATCACCCCTCCACTTT
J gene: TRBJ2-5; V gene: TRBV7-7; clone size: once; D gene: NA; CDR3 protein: CASSPDWDLRLGTQYF; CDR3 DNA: TGTGCCAGCAGCCCCGACTGGGACTTACGATTGGGGACCCAGTACTTC
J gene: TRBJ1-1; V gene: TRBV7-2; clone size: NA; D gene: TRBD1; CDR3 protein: CASSLVAGGLGTEAFF; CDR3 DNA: TGTGCCAGCAGCTTAGTTGCAGGGGGATTGGGCACTGAAGCTTTCTTT
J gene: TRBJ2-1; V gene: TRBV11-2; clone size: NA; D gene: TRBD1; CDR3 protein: CASSTPGTAYNEQFF; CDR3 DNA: TGTGCCAGCAGCACCCCCGGGACAGCTTACAATGAGCAGTTCTTC
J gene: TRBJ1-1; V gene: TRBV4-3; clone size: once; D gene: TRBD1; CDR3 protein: CASSQDLGEDRVGTEAFF; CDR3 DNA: TGCGCCAGCAGCCAAGATCTTGGAGAGGACAGGGTCGGCACTGAAGCTTTCTTT
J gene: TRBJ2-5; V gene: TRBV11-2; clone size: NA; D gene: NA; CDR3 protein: CASSLVGVLETQYF; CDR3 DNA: TGTGCCAGCAGCTTAGTGGGGGTGCTGGAGACCCAGTACTTC